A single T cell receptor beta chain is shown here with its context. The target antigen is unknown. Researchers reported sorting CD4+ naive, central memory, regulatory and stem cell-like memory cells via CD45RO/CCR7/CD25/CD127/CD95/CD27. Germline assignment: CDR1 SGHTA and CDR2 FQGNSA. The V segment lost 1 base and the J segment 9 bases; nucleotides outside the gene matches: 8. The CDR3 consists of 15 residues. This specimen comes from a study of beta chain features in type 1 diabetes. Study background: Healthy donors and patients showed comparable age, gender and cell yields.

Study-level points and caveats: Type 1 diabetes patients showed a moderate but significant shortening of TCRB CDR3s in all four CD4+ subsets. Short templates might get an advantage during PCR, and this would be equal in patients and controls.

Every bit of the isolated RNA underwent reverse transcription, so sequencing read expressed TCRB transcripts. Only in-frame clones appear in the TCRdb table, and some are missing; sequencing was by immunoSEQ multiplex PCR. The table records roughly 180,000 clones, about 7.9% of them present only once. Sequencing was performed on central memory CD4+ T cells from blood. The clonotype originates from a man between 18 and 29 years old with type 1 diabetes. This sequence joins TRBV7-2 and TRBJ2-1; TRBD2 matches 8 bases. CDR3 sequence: CASSLVPSGPGEQFF. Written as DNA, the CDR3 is TGTGCCAGCAGCTTAGTTCCTAGCGGGCCGGGTGAGCAGTTCTTC.